This TCR beta chain was observed in a study of blood T cells in healthy people across ages. General study points: A greater number of naive CD4+ cells and higher diversity distinguished long-lived donors from aged donors. Roughly linearly, TCR beta diversity per million T cells fell as age increased.

Many counts were recorded for this clonotype. The antigen remains undetermined. Primers used in a second PCR of roughly 7 to 12 cycles were a sample-barcoded 5' primer and a J-beta primer mix. A tag from a template-switch adaptor with 12 random nucleotides marked each cDNA molecule. From the 5' RACE reads, TCRdb called clonotypes with MiXCR, one entry per CDR3 protein. This table holds roughly 680,000 distinct CDR3 sequences, under 65% found once. The germline gives CDR1 SEHNR, CDR2 FQNEAQ (reference sequence). The CDR3 has 14 residues. With 1 base removed from V and 5 bases from J, the gap between germline ends came to 12 bases.

The TCR originated in an elderly woman in good health. The material sequenced was blood. The chain uses TRBV7-9 and TRBJ2-7; tentative D call: TRBD2 (5 bases). The CDR3 DNA sequence: TGTGCCAGCAGCTTAGTTTCTGAGGGCCACGAGCAGTACTTC. It is translated as CASSLVSEGHEQYF.